This T cell receptor (beta chain) emerged from a study of vaccination effects on CD4 cells after COVID-19. About the research overall: The vaccine given was either BNT162b2 or mRNA-1273, in two doses. From two convalescent patients, samples were taken 16 days and one week before vaccination. Study-wide points: Convalescents' spike-reactive clones after vaccination were mainly made up of new clones that the vaccine induced.

Note on this clone: Its specificity is not known.

The culture ran for approximately 10 days, and then CD4+ T cells were isolated. V was trimmed by 3 bases and J by 7 bases, leaving 16 bases between them. Germline V gene data show CDR1 as SGHRS and CDR2 as YFSETQ. The length of the CDR3 is 14 residues. Sequencing was performed with immunoSEQ multiplex PCR; in TCRdb, only in-frame clones are kept and a portion is missing. The sample contains approximately 46,000 clones, around four fifths of which appear only once. Sequences were derived from CD4+ T cells from PBMCs cultured without peptide, sampled before COVID-19 vaccination. The TCR comes from a human donor who had a prior SARS-CoV-2 infection. The V and J genes are TRBV5-1 and TRBJ1-1; maybe TRBD1 (6 bases). The CDR3 DNA reads as TGCGCCAGCAGCTCCATACCTTGGGGGCGTGAAGCTTTCTTT. Translated: CASSSIPWGREAFF.